One sample yielded the 11 T cell receptor beta chains listed below, sequenced in a study of cytomegalovirus exposure and HLA in healthy donors. The table came from immunoSEQ multiplex PCR; TCRdb's copy has only in-frame clones and leaves some out. The table has 200,000 or so clones, 65% to 90% seen once. Sequenced sample: PBMCs. The receptors were sampled from a woman aged 25 to 45 in good health and CMV-seropositive.

The chain is built from TRBV19 and TRBJ1-5; 7 bases agree with TRBD1. V lost 8 bases to trimming and J lost 0 bases; unmatched junction nucleotides: 10. This CDR3 comprises 16 residues. Germline CDR1 LNHDA, CDR2 SQIVND (reference sequence). This chain's CDR3 is CASLTGHQYSNQPQHF. The CDR3 DNA reads TGTGCCAGTTTGACAGGGCACCAGTATAGCAATCAGCCCCAGCATTTT.

This chain joins TRBV7-3 and TRBJ2-1, with D perhaps TRBD1 (5 bases). CDR1 and CDR2 from the germline V gene are SGHTA and FQGTGA. The CDR3 spans 15 residues. V was cut by 7 bases and J by 4 bases, with 17 bases left in between. The CDR3 nucleotides are TGTGCCAGCAAATTGGCAGGGCCTTCGTACAATGAGCAGTTCTTC. Encoded protein: CASKLAGPSYNEQFF.

On this clone: Germline is not matched at one junction end, which may reflect a read error. The chain couples TRBV19 to TRBJ1-2; D unresolved. The germline gives CDR1 LNHDA, CDR2 SQIVND (reference sequence). The CDR3 covers 12 residues. The CDR3 here is CASSINEGTPSF. CDR3 nucleotides: TGTGCCAGTAGTATTAATGAGGGAACACCTTCCTTC. The entire variable domain, with the rest obtained from reference TRBV19 and TRBJ1-2, is as follows: DGGITQSPKYLFRKEGQNVTLSCEQNLNHDAMYWYRQDPGQGLRLIYYSQIVNDFQKGDIAEGYSVSREKKESFPLTVTSAQKNPTAFYLCASSINEGTPSFGSGTRLTVV.

The chain recombines TRBV11-2 with TRBJ2-1; D is unclear. V gave up 1 base and J gave up 12 bases, with 7 bases separating them. CDR1 and CDR2 (germline): SGHAT, FQNNGV. The CDR3 has 11 residues. The CDR3: CASSLGLGQFF. CDR3 nucleotide sequence: TGTGCCAGCAGCTTAGGGCTTGGGCAGTTCTTC.

The table lists this clone with a count of one. This sequence joins TRBV28 and TRBJ2-7, with D maybe TRBD2 (6 bases). Germline values: CDR1 MDHEN, CDR2 SYDVKM. The CDR3 contains 12 residues. V lost 5 bases and J lost 4, with 9 bases in between. The CDR3 sequence: CASSAGRYEQYF. The DNA for the CDR3 is TGTGCCAGCAGTGCGGGGAGGTACGAGCAGTACTTC.

The chain uses TRBV10-3 and TRBJ1-1, with D hard to call. The V end lost 0 bases, the J end lost 13 bases, and 18 bases lay between the germline ends. CDR1 and CDR2 from the germline V gene are ENHRY and SYGVKD. CDR3 length equals 14 residues. The DNA of the CDR3 is TGTGCCATCAGTGAGTCGAGGGCAGAAGCGCTCTTTTTCTTT. Protein sequence: CAISESRAEALFFF.

The V and J genes are TRBV9 and TRBJ2-1, with D possibly being TRBD1 (5 bases). The length of the CDR3 is 12 residues. Trimming shortened V by 0 bases and J by 11 bases, and 9 bases separated the two germline ends. Germline V gene data show CDR1 as SGDLS and CDR2 as YYNGEE. The CDR3 sequence: CASSVGQGQQFF. The CDR3 DNA is TGTGCCAGCAGCGTAGGTCAGGGCCAGCAGTTCTTC.

The rearrangement uses TRBV7-8 and TRBJ2-7; no clear D. Germline CDR1 is SGHVS and CDR2 is FQNEAQ. V lost 5 bases, J lost 2 bases, and 13 bases lay in between. The CDR3 is 14 residues long. Here the CDR3 DNA reads TGTGCCAGCAGCATACCCGACGGAGCCTACGAGCAGTACTTC. Encoded protein: CASSIPDGAYEQYF.

The gene calls are TRBV28 and TRBJ1-3, with D maybe TRBD1 (5 bases). CDR3 length: 15 amino acids. The germline V gene encodes CDR1 MDHEN and CDR2 SYDVKM. V was cut by 10 bases and J by 0 bases, with 16 bases left in between. CDR3 nucleotide sequence: TGTGCCACCACCATAGGGGCGAACTCTGGAAACACCATATATTTT. It is translated as CATTIGANSGNTIYF.

This clone was detected only a few times. One junction end disagrees with the germline gene, perhaps due to a read error. The chain is built from TRBV2 and TRBJ2-7; the D gene is possibly TRBD2 (6 bases). Germline values: CDR1 SNHLY, CDR2 FYNNEI. The CDR3 has 11 residues. This CDR3 reads CASSVEGWQNF. DNA of the CDR3: TGTGCCAGCAGTGTGGAGGGTTGGCAGAACTTC.

This clone was observed a handful of times. V gene TRBV29-1 combines with J gene TRBJ1-5; TRBD1 agrees at 9 bases. This CDR3 is built from 13 residues. Germline loops: CDR1 SQVTM, CDR2 ANQGSEA. The junction had 7 bases not matched to a gene; V was cut back by 6 bases and J by 7 bases. DNA of the CDR3: TGCAGCGTACTGGAGGGACAGGGCCAGCCCCAGCATTTT. It translates to CSVLEGQGQPQHF.